The rows below give T cell receptor beta chains drawn from one sample of a study of shared clonotypes between healthy human individuals. Generated by immunoSEQ multiplex PCR, the TCRdb table keeps only in-frame clones and is missing some. The table has some 2.1 million clones, about 95% seen once. Sequenced input: naive CD4+ T cells sorted from blood. The receptor set was obtained from a man aged 18 to 35 in good health. The conserved cysteine and the conserved F or W are not part of the CDR3 here. The D gene is left open where the match is weak.

V gene	CDR3 length	J gene	D gene	CDR3 protein
TRBV4-2	10	TRBJ1-2	.	ASSQAGGGYT
TRBV7-9	10	TRBJ2-7	.	ASSLDWLEQY
TRBV4-1	13	TRBJ1-2	.	ASSLPGDMTGGYT
TRBV10-3	12	TRBJ2-5	.	AISESGTKETQY
TRBV11-2	13	TRBJ2-4	.	ASSSYRDAKNIQY
TRBV30	12	TRBJ1-1	TRBD1	AWSADRLNTEAF
TRBV11-2	16	TRBJ2-3	TRBD2	ASSAGLAGLLSTDTQY
TRBV7-9	11	TRBJ1-2	.	ASSYTWGDGYT
TRBV7-9	17	TRBJ2-1	TRBD2	ASSLKISGGPASYNEQF
TRBV11-2	12	TRBJ1-2	.	ASTPFQGLDGYT
TRBV7-2	13	TRBJ2-7	TRBD1	ASSLAGTGEIWQY
TRBV30	12	TRBJ2-3	TRBD2	AWRQAGATDTQY
TRBV5-4	15	TRBJ2-3	TRBD2	ASSLGRLAGEWDTQY
TRBV5-1	12	TRBJ1-2	.	ASSLGGLGYGYT
TRBV7-8	12	TRBJ2-6	.	ASSLLAGANVLT
TRBV30	13	TRBJ1-4	.	AWSVLRGGNEKLF
TRBV4-1	14	TRBJ2-5	TRBD2	ASRADPSGSFETQY
TRBV7-4	13	TRBJ2-1	.	ASSLRANLRDEQF
TRBV5-4	13	TRBJ2-7	.	ASSLLSGVLYEQY
TRBV4-1	15	TRBJ1-5	.	ASSQAPRDGLRKPQH
TRBV12-2	9	TRBJ2-7	.	ARKGLYEQY
TRBV9	13	TRBJ1-4	.	ASSVEGTYNEKLF
TRBV6-5	12	TRBJ2-5	.	ASSPSGGVETQY
TRBV10-1	12	TRBJ1-4	.	ASSVGTVPEKLF
TRBV4-3	14	TRBJ1-5	.	ASSQRFRDSNQPQH
TRBV18	12	TRBJ2-7	TRBD2	ASSKAGGPNEQY
TRBV7-2	10	TRBJ1-4	.	ASSSRNEKLF
TRBV30	12	TRBJ1-5	.	AWSVPRADQPQH
TRBV27	12	TRBJ1-1	TRBD1	ASSFQGATTEAF
TRBV7-2	12	TRBJ2-5	.	ASSLWSSQETQY
TRBV6-1	12	TRBJ2-3	TRBD1	ASSADRARDTQY
TRBV4-1	17	TRBJ2-1	TRBD1	ASSQFGGRDRGVYNEQF
TRBV28	14	TRBJ2-7	TRBD1	ASSPPGQGVPNEQY
TRBV5-1	17	TRBJ1-2	TRBD1	ASSLGVGRGLPSNYGYT
TRBV28	15	TRBJ1-5	TRBD1	ASSPRKGAHFNQPQH
TRBV9	14	TRBJ2-4	TRBD2	ASSVVSGGAKNIQY
TRBV11-2	12	TRBJ2-3	.	ASSSDRLKDTQY
TRBV23-1	14	TRBJ2-7	TRBD1	ASSHKDRMSSYEQY
TRBV6-5	13	TRBJ2-7	.	ASIRSDGGTYEQY
TRBV10-1	12	TRBJ2-3	TRBD2	ASREREDHDTQY
TRBV7-3	11	TRBJ2-3	.	ASSYWGLDTQY
TRBV18	14	TRBJ2-7	.	ASSLGILDQTHEQY
TRBV18	12	TRBJ2-7	.	ASSPSGGEWEQY
TRBV30	12	TRBJ1-1	.	AWSVKGVNTEAF
TRBV28	12	TRBJ1-1	TRBD1	ASSAGQGVTEAF
TRBV6-5	13	TRBJ1-1	.	ASSNRGGAYTEAF
TRBV14	13	TRBJ2-3	.	ASSRNLSPTDTQY
TRBV30	12	TRBJ2-5	.	AWDSHRGTETQY
TRBV18	11	TRBJ1-6	.	ASSQGQGSPLH
TRBV6-5	13	TRBJ1-6	.	ASSPLVGAIEALH
TRBV7-2	12	TRBJ1-5	.	ASSSGLSNQPQH
TRBV28	13	TRBJ1-5	.	ASSFPDLGHQPQH
TRBV6-5	13	TRBJ2-1	TRBD2	ASRLDVGGNNEQF
TRBV6-5	14	TRBJ2-1	TRBD2	ASSYSAGTIDNEQF
TRBV18	12	TRBJ2-5	.	ASSSRQVGETQY
TRBV6-1	12	TRBJ2-3	.	ASSESTGGTTQY
TRBV6-1	12	TRBJ2-1	TRBD1	ASSGQGGYNEQF